What follows are 7 T cell receptor beta chains derived from one specimen sequenced in a study of beta chain features in type 1 diabetes. Points from the study as a whole: Within each of all four CD4+ subsets, Type 1 diabetes patients had TCRB CDR3s that were moderately but significantly shorter.

What was sequenced were expressed TCRB transcripts, since all of the isolated RNA had been reverse transcribed. TCRdb's copy holds only in-frame clones and misses some; the assay was immunoSEQ multiplex PCR. The table lists a few hundred thousand clones, approximately 15% of them singletons, with roughly 0.015% in the top ten. For these receptors, no antigen is known. Sample: naive CD4+ T cells from blood. The receptors derive from a man between 18 and 29 years old with type 1 diabetes.

The gene calls are TRBV20-1 and TRBJ2-2, with D perhaps TRBD1 (5 bases). Germline-derived CDR1 and CDR2 are DFQATT and SNEGSKA (reference sequence). This CDR3 has 11 amino acids. DNA of the CDR3: TGCAGCACAGGGAACACCGGGGAGCTGTTTTTT. Translation: CSTGNTGELFF.

This clone was observed a handful of times. The V gene is TRBV6-5, the J gene TRBJ2-5, with 7 bases matching TRBD2. Germline CDR1 and CDR2: MNHEY and SVGAGI. V dropped 7 bases and J dropped 1; count of bases not matched to a gene: 6. This CDR3 is 14 amino acids long. The DNA of the CDR3 is TGTGCCAGCAAGGCGGGAGCCCCCCAAGAGACCCAGTACTTC. Translated, it gives CASKAGAPQETQYF.

This clone was detected only a few times. V usage is TRBV5-1 and J usage is TRBJ2-1; TRBD2 agrees at 10 bases. Germline CDR1 reads SGHRS; CDR2 reads YFSETQ. The V gene end was trimmed by 2 bases and the J gene end by 5 bases; junction bases not matched to a gene: 4. This CDR3 region has 15 residues. The CDR3 DNA sequence: TGCGCCAGCAGCTTTACTAGCGGGGTCCACAATGAGCAGTTCTTC. Protein: CASSFTSGVHNEQFF.

This clone came up a few times. The chain carries TRBV28 and TRBJ1-1; unclear D gene. The CDR3 length is 12 residues. Germline assignment: CDR1 MDHEN and CDR2 SYDVKM. Trimming took 6 bases from V and 8 from J, leaving 13 bases between them. The chain's CDR3 is CASSLEPAEAFF. CDR3 DNA: TGTGCCAGCAGCCTAGAGCCGGCCGAAGCTTTCTTT.

The V call is TRBV7-8, the J call TRBJ1-1; the D gene is possibly TRBD1 (6 bases). CDR3 length equals 15 residues. Germline V CDR1 and CDR2: SGHVS, FQNEAQ. V dropped 2 bases and J dropped 5 bases, with 15 bases sitting between them. Here the CDR3 DNA reads TGTGCCAGCAGCTTAAAGCAGGGGTTGGGTACTGAAGCTTTCTTT. Translated, it gives CASSLKQGLGTEAFF.

The chain's CDR3 is CASGFRGVNYEQYF. CDR3 coding DNA: TGTGCCAGCGGATTCCGGGGGGTCAACTACGAGCAGTACTTC. This chain connects TRBV11-2 to TRBJ2-7; TRBD2 agrees at 7 bases. The CDR3 sequence is 14 residues long. Losses at the gene ends were 8 bases for V and 3 bases for J; bases not matched to a gene: 10. The V gene's germline CDR1 is SGHAT and CDR2 FQNNGV.

The genes are TRBV18 and TRBJ2-7; 7 bases line up with TRBD2. V lost 3 bases to trimming and J lost 3 bases; unmatched junction nucleotides: 20. CDR3 length: 19 residues. From germline, CDR1 is KGHSH and CDR2 LQKENI. CDR3 region: CASSPILPGERGANYEQYF. CDR3 nucleotides: TGTGCCAGCTCACCGATCCTCCCGGGGGAGCGGGGCGCCAACTACGAGCAGTACTTC.